One sample yielded the 2 T cell receptor beta chains listed below, sequenced in a study of blood T cell repertoires in COVID-19. The table came from immunoSEQ multiplex PCR; TCRdb's copy has only in-frame clones and leaves some out. The sample comprises 130,000 to 150,000 clones, around 90% of which are singletons, and 0.8% to 0.95% rests with the top ten. Sequences were obtained from peripheral blood. These receptors were taken from a woman between 50 and 59 years old with acute or convalescent COVID-19.

This clone showed up just once. The chain is built from TRBV28 and TRBJ2-3; the match to TRBD2 covers 8 bases. Trimming removed 5 bases from V and 2 bases from J; junction bases left unmatched: 9. This CDR3 has 16 residues. The V gene's germline CDR1 is MDHEN and CDR2 SYDVKM. The CDR3 sequence is CASSAGASGFTDTQYF. The CDR3, as DNA: TGTGCCAGCAGTGCTGGGGCTAGCGGGTTCACAGATACGCAGTATTTT.

V and J are TRBV2 and TRBJ2-7; TRBD1 matches at 9 bases. V shed 3 bases and J 3 bases; nucleotides not matched to a gene: 9. Germline V gene lookup returns CDR1 SNHLY and CDR2 FYNNEI. The CDR3 extends over 16 amino acids. This CDR3 is CASSDPGQGQLYEQYF. The CDR3 DNA sequence: TGTGCCAGCAGTGACCCGGGACAGGGCCAACTCTACGAGCAGTACTTC.